This T cell receptor beta chain derives from a study of shared clonotypes between healthy human individuals. Study-wide results and limits: For naive CD4 cells, around 5.1% of clonotypes were shared across a few donors. Despite large depth, rarefaction showed incomplete sorted-subset sequencing.

This CDR3 has 18 residues. Trimming cost V 0 bases and J 1 base, with 19 bases left between them. Germline loops: CDR1 SGHRS, CDR2 YFSETQ. Notes on this clone: What it binds is unknown.

Using 200 ng DNA, some 30,000 T cell genomes, the sorted-subset replicate PCRs were run. Some clones are missing from TCRdb's copy, which holds only in-frame ones; the method was immunoSEQ multiplex PCR. Of under 600,000 clones listed, approximately 95% are singletons. Healthy and HIV-negative, the adult donors had no recent acute infections or vaccinations. J is TRBJ2-5 and V is TRBV5-1, with D perhaps TRBD1 or TRBD2 (5 bases each). Input material: naive CD4+ T cells sorted from blood. Subset of the sample: CD45RA+ positively selected. The source of this sequence is a woman in her 30s in good health. The CDR3 reads CASSLGRGPRVFQETQYF. Written as DNA, the CDR3 is TGCGCCAGCAGCTTGGGACGGGGACCCAGAGTTTTCCAAGAGACCCAGTACTTC.